Following are 19 T cell receptor beta chains from one sample sequenced in a study of vaccination effects on CD4 cells after COVID-19. The antigens these receptors bind are not known. Having been cultured for 10 days, the cells underwent CD4+ T cell isolation. Produced via immunoSEQ multiplex PCR; TCRdb's table is partial and in-frame only. In the table there are about 25,000 clones, around 67% of which are singletons. This sample comprised CD4+ T cells from PBMCs cultured without peptide, obtained before COVID-19 vaccination. These receptors originate from a human donor who received a COVID-19 vaccine.

This clone was found a few times. The genes are TRBV6-5 and TRBJ1-5, with 10 bases fitting TRBD1. CDR3 length: 13 amino acids. The germline gives CDR1 MNHEY, CDR2 SVGAGI. V lost 6 bases to trimming and J lost 4 bases; unmatched junction nucleotides: 0. The CDR3 DNA sequence: TGTGCCAGCAGGGGACAGGGGAATCAGCCCCAGCATTTT. This sequence encodes CASRGQGNQPQHF.

The genes are TRBV21-1 and TRBJ1-5. TRBV21-1 is marked as a pseudogene. The CDR3 extends over 18 amino acids. In DNA form, the CDR3 reads TGTGCCAGCAGCAATCGGGGTATAGAGGTCGACGGCAATCAGCCCCAGCATTTT. It codes for CASSNRGIEVDGNQPQHF.

This clone was counted only a few times. This rearrangement joins TRBV5-1 to TRBJ2-1, with D tentatively TRBD2 (6 bases). Germline V gene sequence: CDR1 SGHRS, CDR2 YFSETQ. The CDR3 has 16 residues. V was trimmed by 0 bases and J by 2 bases, leaving 12 bases between them. CDR3 region: CASSLAGGAAYNEQFF. CDR3 bases: TGCGCCAGCAGCTTGGCCGGCGGGGCCGCCTACAATGAGCAGTTCTTC.

For the CDR3, the DNA is TGCGCCAGCAGCTTGGGTACAGGGGGCTCCTACGAGCAGTACTTC. This encodes CASSLGTGGSYEQYF. V gene TRBV5-1 combines with J gene TRBJ2-7; 8 positions agree with TRBD1. CDR1 and CDR2 (germline): SGHRS, YFSETQ. The CDR3 consists of 15 residues. V shed 0 bases, J shed 0 bases, and the junction held 2 bases outside the gene matches.

The rearrangement joins TRBV4-2 to TRBJ2-3; possible D gene TRBD1, 5 bases. Trimming took off 1 base at V and 3 bases at J, with 14 bases between the two ends. Germline V gene data show CDR1 as LGHNA and CDR2 as YNFKEQ. This CDR3 spans 16 amino acids. The CDR3, as DNA: TGTGCCAGCAGCCAAGTTAATGCAGGGCAAACAGATACGCAGTATTTT. It yields the protein CASSQVNAGQTDTQYF.

There are a few counts of this clone. The V call is TRBV20-1, the J call TRBJ2-7, with D perhaps TRBD2 (7 bases). CDR3 length: 15 residues. The V and J ends lost 3 bases and 6 bases respectively, with 21 bases between them. Germline CDR1 and CDR2: DFQATT and SNEGSKA (reference sequence). CDR3 nucleotide sequence: TGCAGTGCTAGTCTAGGGGGAGGGGGAAGGGGCGAGCAGTACTTC. This gives the protein CSASLGGGGRGEQYF.

As DNA, the CDR3 is TGTGCCAGTAGTCCCCGAGGACAGCGCCTCTCTGGGGCCAACGTCCTGACTTTC. Protein product: CASSPRGQRLSGANVLTF. The rearrangement joins TRBV19 to TRBJ2-6; D may be TRBD1 (6 bases). Germline lookup yields CDR1 LNHDA and CDR2 SQIVND (reference sequence). The CDR3 covers 18 residues. Trimming stripped 5 bases from V and 0 bases from J, with 17 bases between.

The CDR3 DNA is TGTGCCAGCAAGGGGAGCCAGGAATCTGGAAACACCATATATTTT. Protein sequence: CASKGSQESGNTIYF. The J gene is TRBJ1-3, the V gene TRBV6-5; the D gene is possibly TRBD1 (5 bases). Germline V gene sequence: CDR1 MNHEY, CDR2 SVGAGI. CDR3 length: 15 residues. V lost 7 bases and J 1 base, leaving 14 bases between the germline ends.

J is TRBJ1-3 and V is TRBV5-6, with 10 bases lining up with TRBD1. J lost 4 bases, V lost 5 bases, and 15 bases had no gene match. The CDR3 covers 18 residues. Germline V gene sequence: CDR1 SGHDT, CDR2 YYEEEE. In nucleotides, the CDR3 is TGTGCCAGCAGAGGAGGCAATGAGGGACAGGGGAAAGGAAACACCATATATTTT. Translation gives CASRGGNEGQGKGNTIYF.

The chain recombines TRBV20-1 with TRBJ1-5; perhaps TRBD1 as D (5 bases). Trimming shortened V by 3 bases and J by 2 bases, and 14 bases separated the two germline ends. The CDR3 has 15 amino acids. The V gene's germline CDR1 is DFQATT and CDR2 SNEGSKA (reference sequence). CDR3 in DNA: TGCAGTGCTAGTTGGGCGGGGGAAGGCAATCAGCCCCAGCATTTT. Translation gives CSASWAGEGNQPQHF.

The V call is TRBV1, the J call TRBJ2-1; TRBD2, the table's D call, was not compared with the DNA. TRBV1 is a pseudogene locus. The CDR3 spans 15 residues. DNA for the CDR3: TGCACCAGCACATGCGCTGCGGCCTATTACAATGAGCAGTTCTTC. It yields the protein CTSTCAAAYYNEQFF.

This clone was counted between two and nine times. The gene calls are TRBV27 and TRBJ2-7; no reliable D call. There are 14 residues in the CDR3. Germline assignment: CDR1 MNHEY and CDR2 SMNVEV (reference sequence). Trimming took off 8 bases at V and 1 base at J, with 15 bases between the two ends. CDR3: CASSLRVTSYEQYF. CDR3 coding DNA: TGTGCCAGCTCTCTACGAGTCACGTCCTACGAGCAGTACTTC.

The gene calls are TRBV7-9 and TRBJ1-3, with a weak D call TRBD1 (5 bases). Germline V gene sequence: CDR1 SEHNR, CDR2 FQNEAQ (reference sequence). The CDR3 consists of 16 residues. V lost 6 bases and J 4 bases, leaving 19 bases between the germline ends. Here the CDR3 reads CASRSESPGRGNTIYF. CDR3 coding DNA: TGTGCCAGCAGATCAGAGTCCCCAGGGCGAGGAAACACCATATATTTT.

The CDR3 reads CASSVQANTEAFF. The CDR3 region has the DNA TGTGCCAGCAGCGTACAGGCGAACACTGAAGCTTTCTTT. The chain links TRBV6-5 to TRBJ1-1; tentative D call: TRBD1 (5 bases). V lost 6 bases to trimming and J lost 1 base, with 9 bases between them. The germline V gene has CDR1 MNHEY and CDR2 SVGAGI. The CDR3 runs 13 residues.

The CDR3 DNA reads TGTGCCAGCAGTAATCGGGGGTTTGGCGAGCAGTACTTC. The encoded protein is CASSNRGFGEQYF. V gene TRBV27 combines with J gene TRBJ2-7, with a possible D match to TRBD2 (6 bases). CDR3 length equals 13 residues. Trimming removed 5 bases from V and 6 bases from J, with 14 bases in between. CDR1 and CDR2 from the germline V gene are MNHEY and SMNVEV (reference sequence).

This clone was detected only once. The genes are TRBV7-3 and TRBJ2-3; tentative D call: TRBD2 (6 bases). The germline gives CDR1 SGHTA, CDR2 FQGTGA. Trimming removed 4 bases at V and 5 bases at J, with 19 bases between. This CDR3 is 16 amino acids long. Written as DNA, the CDR3 is TGTGCCAGCAGCTCCACCGGCGGGGCCCAGGTAGATACGCAGTATTTT. Protein sequence: CASSSTGGAQVDTQYF.

The rearrangement uses TRBV10-2 and TRBJ2-5, with 8 positions matching TRBD1. Unmatched junction bases numbered 4, after V lost 0 bases and J lost 7 bases. CDR1 is WSHSY and CDR2 is SAAADI in the germline V gene. The CDR3 loop spans 14 amino acids. Written as DNA, the CDR3 is TGCGCCAGCAGTGAGTCGGACAGGGCGGGGACCCAGTACTTC. Protein sequence: CASSESDRAGTQYF.

The V call is TRBV6-5, the J call TRBJ1-2, with D hard to call. This CDR3 is 13 amino acids long. Trimming pared 6 bases from V and 4 bases from J, leaving 12 bases between. Germline V gene data show CDR1 as MNHEY and CDR2 as SVGAGI. The DNA for the CDR3 is TGTGCCAGCAGGGAGGTCCCAGGCTATGGCTACACCTTC. The encoded protein is CASREVPGYGYTF.

The genes are TRBV3-1 (or the pseudogene TRBV3-2) and TRBJ2-3; D is perhaps TRBD2 (6 bases). Trimming took 4 bases from V and 2 from J, leaving 16 bases between them. The CDR3 sequence is 16 residues long. The germline V gene has CDR1 LGHDT and CDR2 YNNKEL (reference sequence). The CDR3 protein is CASSRWDSLATDTQYF. CDR3 coding DNA: TGTGCCAGCAGCCGATGGGACTCCCTAGCCACAGATACGCAGTATTTT.